The 10 T cell receptor beta chains presented below share a single source sample, sequenced in a study of PD-1 blockade in classical Hodgkin lymphoma. TCRdb's copy holds only in-frame clones and misses some; the assay was immunoSEQ multiplex PCR. The data show fewer than 5,000 clones, 60% to 80% seen once. As to time point: cycle 4 day 1 (C4D1), after more than five weeks of nivolumab. Each patient's relapse followed autologous stem cell transplantation, and brentuximab vedotin exposure varied. Sequencing was performed on peripheral blood mononuclear cells (PBMCs), taken before the fourth cycle of nivolumab. Source of these receptors: a human donor with classical Hodgkin lymphoma.

The chain has TRBV27 and TRBJ2-7; 10 nucleotides align to TRBD2. J was trimmed by 3 bases and V by 7 bases; bases with no gene match: 12. Germline V gives CDR1 MNHEY, CDR2 SMNVEV (reference sequence). This CDR3 spans 16 amino acids. The CDR3 DNA reads as TGTGCCAGCACCCACGGCTTCGGACTAGCGGTCTACGAGCAGTACTTC. Translating it yields CASTHGFGLAVYEQYF.

Within the sample, this clone is medium-sized. The chain has TRBV7-2 and TRBJ2-2, with 8 bases matching TRBD2. The CDR3 runs to 17 residues. V was clipped by 5 bases and J by 4 bases; unmatched bases: 12. CDR1 is SGHTA and CDR2 is FQGNSA in the germline V gene. The CDR3 spells CASSPSGAGRGTGELFF. CDR3 nucleotides: TGTGCCAGCAGCCCCTCGGGAGCCGGGAGGGGCACCGGGGAGCTGTTTTTT.

The genes are TRBV5-1 and TRBJ1-2, with 9 bases aligning to TRBD1. The germline CDR1 and CDR2 sequences are SGHRS and YFSETQ. With 5 bases clipped from V and 3 bases from J, the junction kept 5 bases outside the gene matches. The CDR3 has 14 residues. The CDR3 region has the DNA TGCGCCAGCAGAGATACAGGGGGCGACTATGGCTACACCTTC. Protein sequence: CASRDTGGDYGYTF.

This rearrangement joins TRBV5-5 to TRBJ1-2; D possibly corresponds to TRBD1 (5 bases). V was shortened by 4 bases and J by 2 bases, with 12 bases between the two germline ends. Germline V CDR1 and CDR2: SGHKS, YYEKEE (reference sequence). The CDR3 totals 14 residues. The chain's CDR3 is CASSGTDRNYGYTF. The CDR3, as DNA: TGTGCCAGCAGCGGAACCGACAGAAACTATGGCTACACCTTC.

Written as DNA, the CDR3 is TGTGCCAGCAGCTTAGAATTGGGGGACTTAGCTTTCTTT. The encoded protein is CASSLELGDLAFF. The gene calls are TRBV7-2 and TRBJ1-1, with D possibly matching TRBD1 (5 bases). Germline CDR1 is SGHTA and CDR2 is FQGNSA. The CDR3 covers 13 residues. With 1 base removed from V and 10 bases from J, the gap between germline ends came to 13 bases.

The genes are TRBV9 and TRBJ2-1, with D maybe TRBD2 (6 bases). Germline V gene sequence: CDR1 SGDLS, CDR2 YYNGEE. The ends were cut back, 4 bases at V and 8 bases at J, with 19 bases in the middle. CDR3 length: 15 residues. The CDR3 region is CASSKPRTSNDEQFF. In DNA, the CDR3 is TGTGCCAGCAGCAAACCTCGCACTAGCAACGATGAGCAGTTCTTC. Full variable domain (missing parts from reference TRBV9 and TRBJ2-1): DSGVTQTPKHLITATGQRVTLRCSPRSGDLSVYWYQQSLDQGLQFLIQYYNGEERAKGNILERFSAQQFPDLHSELNLSSLELGDSALYFCASSKPRTSNDEQFFGPGTRLTVL.

The genes are TRBV5-1 and TRBJ1-5; D gene ambiguous. The germline V gene has CDR1 SGHRS and CDR2 YFSETQ. CDR3 length: 14 amino acids. Trimming pared 3 bases from V and 3 bases from J, leaving 10 bases between. CDR3 sequence reads: CASSSGVINQPQHF. The CDR3 DNA reads as TGCGCCAGCAGCTCAGGTGTGATCAATCAGCCCCAGCATTTT. The complete variable domain, with remaining parts taken from reference TRBV5-1 and TRBJ1-5, reads KAGVTQTPRYLIKTRGQQVTLSCSPISGHRSVSWYQQTPGQGLQFLFEYFSETQRNKGNFPGRFSGRQFSNSRSEMNVSTLELGDSALYLCASSSGVINQPQHFGDGTRLSIL.

This clone turned up a few times. J is TRBJ2-5 and V is TRBV7-3, with a tentative D call TRBD1 (6 bases). The ends were cut back, 5 bases at V and 3 bases at J, with 13 bases in the middle. The CDR3 sequence is 14 residues long. The germline gives CDR1 SGHTA, CDR2 FQGTGA. The CDR3 DNA reads as TGTGCCAGCAGCGTCTCCGGGACAAAAGAGACCCAGTACTTC. Protein sequence: CASSVSGTKETQYF.

J is TRBJ2-1 and V is TRBV6-1; D unresolved. CDR1 MNHNS and CDR2 SASEGT come from the germline V gene. The V gene lost 4 bases and the J gene lost 4 bases, with 5 bases spanning the gap. This CDR3 spans 12 amino acids. As DNA, the CDR3 is TGTGCCAGCAGTGTACAGTACAATGAGCAGTTCTTC. Translating it yields CASSVQYNEQFF.

This clone is termed large. This chain joins TRBV7-9 and TRBJ1-1; D is ambiguous. Germline V gene lookup returns CDR1 SEHNR and CDR2 FQNEAQ (reference sequence). V was cut by 1 base and J by 4 bases, with 4 bases left in between. The CDR3 is made up of 12 amino acids. DNA of the CDR3: TGTGCCAGCAGCTTAGGCTCCACTGAAGCTTTCTTT. It translates to CASSLGSTEAFF.